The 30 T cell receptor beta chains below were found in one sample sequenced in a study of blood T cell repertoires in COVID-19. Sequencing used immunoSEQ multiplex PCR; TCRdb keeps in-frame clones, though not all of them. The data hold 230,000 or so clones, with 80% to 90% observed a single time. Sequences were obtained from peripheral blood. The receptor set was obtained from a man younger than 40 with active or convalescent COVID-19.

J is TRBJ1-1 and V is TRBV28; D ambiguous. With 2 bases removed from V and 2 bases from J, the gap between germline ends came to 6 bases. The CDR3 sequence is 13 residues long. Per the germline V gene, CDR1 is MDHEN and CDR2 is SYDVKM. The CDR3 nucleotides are TGTGCCAGCAGTTTACCCTTCAACACTGAAGCTTTCTTT. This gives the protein CASSLPFNTEAFF. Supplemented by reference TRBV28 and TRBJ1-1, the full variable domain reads DVKVTQSSRYLVKRTGEKVFLECVQDMDHENMFWYRQDPGLGLRLIYFSYDVKMKEKGDIPEGYSVSREKKERFSLILESASTNQTSMYLCASSLPFNTEAFFGQGTRLTVV.

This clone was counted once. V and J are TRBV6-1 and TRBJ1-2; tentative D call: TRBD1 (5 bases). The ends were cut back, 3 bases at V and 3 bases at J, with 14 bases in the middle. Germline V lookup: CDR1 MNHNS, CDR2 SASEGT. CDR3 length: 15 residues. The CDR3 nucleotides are TGTGCCAGCAGTGAGGTGGGGGGGAGAGACTATGGCTACACCTTC. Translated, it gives CASSEVGGRDYGYTF.

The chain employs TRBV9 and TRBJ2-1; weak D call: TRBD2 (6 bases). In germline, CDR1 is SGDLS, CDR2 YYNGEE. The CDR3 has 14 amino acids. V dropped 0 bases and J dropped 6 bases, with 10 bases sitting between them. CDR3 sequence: CASSVGDWSNEQFF. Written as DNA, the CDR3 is TGTGCCAGCAGCGTAGGGGACTGGAGCAATGAGCAGTTCTTC.

CDR3 sequence: CASSLSRGSYNEQFF. DNA of the CDR3: TGTGCCAGCAGCTTAAGTCGCGGGTCCTACAATGAGCAGTTCTTC. This chain joins TRBV7-3 and TRBJ2-1; D may be TRBD2 (5 bases). This CDR3 contains 15 residues. Germline values: CDR1 SGHTA, CDR2 FQGTGA. V was pared by 1 base and J by 1 base, with 8 bases between. Full variable domain (remainder filled in from reference TRBV7-3 and TRBJ2-1): GAGVSQTPSNKVTEKGKYVELRCDPISGHTALYWYRQSLGQGPEFLIYFQGTGAADDSGLPNDRFFAVRPEGSVSTLKIQRTERGDSAVYLCASSLSRGSYNEQFFGPGTRLTVL.

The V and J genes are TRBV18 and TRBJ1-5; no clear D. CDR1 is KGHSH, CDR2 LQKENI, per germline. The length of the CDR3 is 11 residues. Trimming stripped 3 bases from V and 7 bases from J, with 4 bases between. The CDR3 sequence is CASSPRQPQHF. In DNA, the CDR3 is TGTGCCAGCTCACCGCGACAGCCCCAGCATTTT.

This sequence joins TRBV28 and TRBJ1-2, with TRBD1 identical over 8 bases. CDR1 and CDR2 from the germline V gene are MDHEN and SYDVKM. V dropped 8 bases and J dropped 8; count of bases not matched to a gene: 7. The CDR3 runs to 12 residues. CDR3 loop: CASGRTGRGYTF. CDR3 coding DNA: TGTGCCAGCGGACGGACAGGGAGAGGCTACACCTTC.

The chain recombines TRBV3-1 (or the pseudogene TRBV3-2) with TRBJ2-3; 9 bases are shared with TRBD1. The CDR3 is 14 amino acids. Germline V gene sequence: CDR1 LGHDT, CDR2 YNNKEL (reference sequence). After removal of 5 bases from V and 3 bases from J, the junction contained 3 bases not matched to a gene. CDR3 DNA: TGTGCCAGCAGCGTACAGGGGGCAACAGATACGCAGTATTTT. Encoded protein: CASSVQGATDTQYF.

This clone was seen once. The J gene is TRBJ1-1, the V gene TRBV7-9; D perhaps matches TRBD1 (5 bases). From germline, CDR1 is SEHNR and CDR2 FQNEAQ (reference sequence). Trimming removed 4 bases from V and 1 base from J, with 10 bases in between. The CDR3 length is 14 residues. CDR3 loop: CASSSATGNTEAFF. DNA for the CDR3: TGTGCCAGCAGCTCGGCAACAGGGAACACTGAAGCTTTCTTT.

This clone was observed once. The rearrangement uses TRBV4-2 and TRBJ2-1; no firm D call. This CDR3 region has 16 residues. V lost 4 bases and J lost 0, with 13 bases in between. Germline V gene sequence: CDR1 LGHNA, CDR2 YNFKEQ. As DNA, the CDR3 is TGTGCCAGCAGCCCTACTAATTCCGGCTCCTACAATGAGCAGTTCTTC. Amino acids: CASSPTNSGSYNEQFF.

CDR3 bases: TGTGCCAGCGCGACTAGCTTTAGGACCGGGGAGCTGTTTTTT. Translating gives CASATSFRTGELFF. The chain links TRBV18 to TRBJ2-2, with TRBD2 matching over 7 bases. The V segment lost 8 bases and the J segment 5 bases; nucleotides outside the gene matches: 8. The V gene's germline CDR1 is KGHSH and CDR2 LQKENI. The length of the CDR3 is 14 residues.

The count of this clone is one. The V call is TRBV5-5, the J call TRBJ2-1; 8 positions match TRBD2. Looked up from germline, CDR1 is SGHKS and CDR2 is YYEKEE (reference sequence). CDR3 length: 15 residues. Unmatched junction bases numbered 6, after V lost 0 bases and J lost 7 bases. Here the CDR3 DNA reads TGTGCCAGCAGCTTGGAAGGGACTAGTCGGAATGAGCAGTTCTTC. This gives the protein CASSLEGTSRNEQFF.

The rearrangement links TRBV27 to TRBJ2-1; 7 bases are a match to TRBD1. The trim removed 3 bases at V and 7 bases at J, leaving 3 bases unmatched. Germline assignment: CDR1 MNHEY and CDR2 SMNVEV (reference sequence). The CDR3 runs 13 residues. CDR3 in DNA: TGTGCCAGCAGTTTCAGACAGGGTAATGAGCAGTTCTTC. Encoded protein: CASSFRQGNEQFF.

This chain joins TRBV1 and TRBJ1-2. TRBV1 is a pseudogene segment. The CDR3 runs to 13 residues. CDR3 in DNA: TGCACCAGCAGCCAAGATCGGGGAGCTGGCTACACCTTC. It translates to CTSSQDRGAGYTF.

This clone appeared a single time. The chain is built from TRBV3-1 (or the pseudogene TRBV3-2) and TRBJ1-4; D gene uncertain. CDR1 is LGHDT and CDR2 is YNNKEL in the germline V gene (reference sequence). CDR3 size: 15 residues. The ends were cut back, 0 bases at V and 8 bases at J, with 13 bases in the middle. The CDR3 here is CASSQESAPGEKLFF. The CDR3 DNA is TGTGCCAGCAGCCAAGAATCAGCCCCGGGGGAAAAACTGTTTTTT.

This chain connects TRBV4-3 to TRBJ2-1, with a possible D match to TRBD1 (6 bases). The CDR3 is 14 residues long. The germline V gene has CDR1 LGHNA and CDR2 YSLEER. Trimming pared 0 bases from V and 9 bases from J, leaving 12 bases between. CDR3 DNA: TGCGCCAGCAGCCAAGAAGGGGGAAATAGTGAGCAGTTCTTC. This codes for CASSQEGGNSEQFF.

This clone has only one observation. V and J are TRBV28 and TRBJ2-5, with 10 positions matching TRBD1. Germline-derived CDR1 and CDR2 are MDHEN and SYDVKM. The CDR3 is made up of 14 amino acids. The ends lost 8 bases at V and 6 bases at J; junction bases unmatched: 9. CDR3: CASLKVGQGKTQYF. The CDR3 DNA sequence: TGTGCCAGCCTCAAAGTGGGACAGGGGAAGACCCAGTACTTC.

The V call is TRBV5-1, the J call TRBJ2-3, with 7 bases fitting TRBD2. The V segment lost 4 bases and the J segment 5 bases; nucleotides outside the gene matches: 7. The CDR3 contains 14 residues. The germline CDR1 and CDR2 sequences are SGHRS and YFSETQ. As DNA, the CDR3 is TGCGCCAGCAGCCGTGGGGAGGGGAAAGATACGCAGTATTTT. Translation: CASSRGEGKDTQYF.

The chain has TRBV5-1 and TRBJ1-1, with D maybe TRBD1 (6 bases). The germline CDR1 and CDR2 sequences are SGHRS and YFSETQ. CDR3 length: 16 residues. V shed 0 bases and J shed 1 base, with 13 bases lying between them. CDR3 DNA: TGCGCCAGCAGCTTGGATGGGGGCACCCCGAACACTGAAGCTTTCTTT. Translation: CASSLDGGTPNTEAFF.

The CDR3 sequence: CASSPRAGDSREQYF. CDR3 nucleotide sequence: TGTGCCAGCAGCCCGAGGGCGGGAGACTCGAGGGAGCAGTACTTC. The chain carries TRBV7-9 and TRBJ2-7; 7 nucleotides agree with TRBD2. J lost 7 bases, V lost 5 bases, and 14 bases had no gene match. CDR1 and CDR2 from the germline V gene are SEHNR and FQNEAQ (reference sequence). The CDR3 contains 15 residues.

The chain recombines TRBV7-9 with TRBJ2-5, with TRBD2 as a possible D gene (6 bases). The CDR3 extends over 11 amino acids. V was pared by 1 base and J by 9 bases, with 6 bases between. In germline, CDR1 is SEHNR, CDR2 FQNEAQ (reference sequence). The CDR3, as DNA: TGTGCCAGCAGCTTAGGGGGGGCCCAGTACTTC. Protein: CASSLGGAQYF.

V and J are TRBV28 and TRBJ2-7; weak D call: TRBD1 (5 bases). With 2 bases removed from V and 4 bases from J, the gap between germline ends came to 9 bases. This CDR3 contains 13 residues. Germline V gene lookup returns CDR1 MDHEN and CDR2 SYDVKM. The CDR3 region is CASSLPDSYEQYF. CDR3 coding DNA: TGTGCCAGCAGTTTACCCGACAGTTACGAGCAGTACTTC.

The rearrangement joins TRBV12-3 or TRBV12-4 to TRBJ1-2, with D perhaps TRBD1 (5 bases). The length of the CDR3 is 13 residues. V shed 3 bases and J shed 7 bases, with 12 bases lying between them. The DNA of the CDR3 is TGTGCCAGCAGTTTGACAGATTTTCCTGGCTACACCTTC. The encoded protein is CASSLTDFPGYTF.

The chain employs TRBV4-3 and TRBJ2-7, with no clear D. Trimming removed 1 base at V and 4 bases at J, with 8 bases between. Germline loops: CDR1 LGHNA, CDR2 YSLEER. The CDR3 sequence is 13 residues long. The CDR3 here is CASSQVVQYEQYF. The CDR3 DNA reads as TGCGCCAGCAGCCAAGTGGTGCAGTACGAGCAGTACTTC.

The CDR3 is CASSWEGRGNQPQHF. CDR3 sequence (DNA): TGTGCCAGCAGTTGGGAGGGTCGGGGGAATCAGCCCCAGCATTTT. J is TRBJ1-5 and V is TRBV6-2 or TRBV6-3, with D perhaps TRBD1 (5 bases). Trimming cost V 4 bases and J 4 bases, with 14 bases left between them. The CDR3 contains 15 residues. The germline V gene encodes CDR1 MNHEY and CDR2 SVGEGT.

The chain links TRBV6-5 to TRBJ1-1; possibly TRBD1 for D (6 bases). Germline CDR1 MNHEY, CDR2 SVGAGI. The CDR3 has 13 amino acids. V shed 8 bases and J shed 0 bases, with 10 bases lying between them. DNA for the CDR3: TGTGCCAGCGCGGGGGGCTTGAACACTGAAGCTTTCTTT. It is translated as CASAGGLNTEAFF.

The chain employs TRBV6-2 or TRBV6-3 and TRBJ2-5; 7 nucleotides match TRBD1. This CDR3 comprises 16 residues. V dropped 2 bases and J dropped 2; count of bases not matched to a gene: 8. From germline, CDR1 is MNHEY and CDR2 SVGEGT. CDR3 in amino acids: CASSYRSRTGQETQYF. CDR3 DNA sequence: TGTGCCAGCAGTTACCGGAGCCGGACAGGACAAGAGACCCAGTACTTC.

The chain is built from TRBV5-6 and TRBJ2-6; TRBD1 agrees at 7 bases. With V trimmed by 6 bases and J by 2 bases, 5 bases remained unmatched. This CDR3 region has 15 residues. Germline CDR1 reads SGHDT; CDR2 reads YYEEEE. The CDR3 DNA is TGTGCCAGCAACCAGAGGGGGCCTGGGGCCAACGTCCTGACTTTC. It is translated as CASNQRGPGANVLTF.

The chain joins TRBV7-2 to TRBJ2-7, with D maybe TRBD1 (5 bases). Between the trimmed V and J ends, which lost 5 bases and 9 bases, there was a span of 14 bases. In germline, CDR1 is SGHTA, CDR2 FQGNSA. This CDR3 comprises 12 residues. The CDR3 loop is CASSANQGRQYF. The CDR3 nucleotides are TGTGCCAGCAGCGCAAACCAGGGTCGGCAGTACTTC. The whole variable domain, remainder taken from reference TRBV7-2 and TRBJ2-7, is GAGVSQSPSNKVTEKGKDVELRCDPISGHTALYWYRQSLGQGLEFLIYFQGNSAPDKSGLPSDRFSAERTGGSVSTLTIQRTQQEDSAVYLCASSANQGRQYFGPGTRLTVT.

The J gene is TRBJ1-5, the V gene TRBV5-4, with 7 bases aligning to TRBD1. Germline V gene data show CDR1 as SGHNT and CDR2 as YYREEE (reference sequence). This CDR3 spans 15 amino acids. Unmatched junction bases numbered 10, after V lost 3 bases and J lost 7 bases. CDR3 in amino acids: CASSSDRAAGQPQHF. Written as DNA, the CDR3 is TGTGCCAGCAGCTCCGACAGGGCGGCTGGACAGCCCCAGCATTTT.

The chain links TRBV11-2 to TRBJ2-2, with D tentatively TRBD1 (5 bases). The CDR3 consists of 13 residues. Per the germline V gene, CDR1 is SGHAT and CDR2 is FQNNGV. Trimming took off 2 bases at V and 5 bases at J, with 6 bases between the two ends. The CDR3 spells CASSLSGTGELFF. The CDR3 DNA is TGTGCCAGCAGCTTATCAGGGACCGGGGAGCTGTTTTTT.